This TCR beta chain was found in a study of T cells in Graves' hyperthyroidism and ophthalmopathy. Inclusion characteristics of ophthalmopathy patients comprised a Clinical Activity Score of at least 3, a NOSPECS grade of at least 4, and duration under 3 months. Study-wide findings and caveats: Researchers found most expanded thyroid clonotypes above 0.001 in blood as well. In validation, the model predicted ophthalmopathy. These predictions came a median about 6.5 months before onset.

Trimming cost V 2 bases and J 4 bases, with 3 bases left between them. Per germline, CDR1 MNHEY and CDR2 SVGAGI. CDR3 size: 11 residues. Amplified TCR beta CDR3 regions derived from RNA transcripts. A first-round RT-PCR of the TCR CDR3 used the HTBI primer set. TCRdb reanalysed the multiplex PCR reads using MiXCR and keeps one entry per CDR3 protein. The sample records over 400,000 distinct CDR3 sequences, approximately 14% being singletons. About this clonotype itself: Its antigen is currently unknown.

This chain links TRBV6-5 with TRBJ2-7; D remains ambiguous. The receptor was derived from a man younger than 30 with Graves' ophthalmopathy. Sequenced input: blood. CDR3 bases: TGTGCCAGCAGTTACATGTACGAGCAGTACTTC. It yields the protein CASSYMYEQYF.